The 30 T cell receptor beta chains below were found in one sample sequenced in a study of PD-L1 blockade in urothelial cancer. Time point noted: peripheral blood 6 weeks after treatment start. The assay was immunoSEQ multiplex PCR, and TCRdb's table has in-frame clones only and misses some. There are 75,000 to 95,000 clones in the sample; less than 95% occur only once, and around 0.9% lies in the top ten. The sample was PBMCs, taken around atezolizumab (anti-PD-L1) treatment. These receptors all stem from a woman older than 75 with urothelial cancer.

CDR3 coding DNA: TGTGCCAGCAGTGAAGCGAGGGGACTTATCACAGATACGCAGTATTTT. This encodes CASSEARGLITDTQYF. The chain links TRBV2 to TRBJ2-3; possibly TRBD2 for D (6 bases). Trimming stripped 0 bases from V and 2 bases from J, with 12 bases between. The CDR3 has 16 amino acids. The germline gives CDR1 SNHLY, CDR2 FYNNEI.

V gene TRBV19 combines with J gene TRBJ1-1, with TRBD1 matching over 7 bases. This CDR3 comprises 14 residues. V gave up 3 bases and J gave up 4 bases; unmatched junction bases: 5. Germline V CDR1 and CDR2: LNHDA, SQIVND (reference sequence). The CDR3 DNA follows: TGTGCCAGTAGTATTCAGGGGGTTGCCACTGAAGCTTTCTTT. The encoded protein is CASSIQGVATEAFF.

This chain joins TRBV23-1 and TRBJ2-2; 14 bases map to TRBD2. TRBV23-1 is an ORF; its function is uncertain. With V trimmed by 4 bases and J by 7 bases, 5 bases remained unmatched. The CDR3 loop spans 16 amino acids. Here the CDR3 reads CASSRSTSGRGGELFF. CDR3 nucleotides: TGCGCCAGCAGTCGGTCGACTAGCGGGAGGGGCGGGGAGCTGTTTTTT.

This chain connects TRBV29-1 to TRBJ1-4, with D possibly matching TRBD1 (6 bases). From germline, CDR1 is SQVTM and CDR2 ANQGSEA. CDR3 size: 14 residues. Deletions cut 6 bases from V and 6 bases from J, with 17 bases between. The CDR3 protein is CSVKKTGIYEKLFF. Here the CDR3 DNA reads TGCAGCGTCAAGAAGACAGGTATCTATGAAAAACTGTTTTTT.

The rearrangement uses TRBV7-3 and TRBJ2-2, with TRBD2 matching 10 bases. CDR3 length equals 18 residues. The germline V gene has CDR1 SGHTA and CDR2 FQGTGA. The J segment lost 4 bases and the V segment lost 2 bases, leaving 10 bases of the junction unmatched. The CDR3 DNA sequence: TGTGCCAGCAGCTTAGAGCGGGAGGGCCGATTTTCCACCGGGGAGCTGTTTTTT. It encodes CASSLEREGRFSTGELFF.

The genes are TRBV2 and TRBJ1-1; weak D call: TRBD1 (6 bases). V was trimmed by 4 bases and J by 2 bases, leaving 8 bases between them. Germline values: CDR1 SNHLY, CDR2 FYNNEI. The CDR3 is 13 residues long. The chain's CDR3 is CASSGTANTEAFF. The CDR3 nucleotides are TGTGCCAGCAGTGGGACAGCCAACACTGAAGCTTTCTTT.

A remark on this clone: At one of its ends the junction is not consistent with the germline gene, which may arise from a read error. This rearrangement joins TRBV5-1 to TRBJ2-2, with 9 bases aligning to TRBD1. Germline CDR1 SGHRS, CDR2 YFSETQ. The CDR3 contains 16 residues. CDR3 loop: CASNLGTGLGTGELFF. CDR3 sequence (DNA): TGCGCCAGCAACTTGGGGACAGGGTTGGGGACCGGGGAGCTGTTTTTT.

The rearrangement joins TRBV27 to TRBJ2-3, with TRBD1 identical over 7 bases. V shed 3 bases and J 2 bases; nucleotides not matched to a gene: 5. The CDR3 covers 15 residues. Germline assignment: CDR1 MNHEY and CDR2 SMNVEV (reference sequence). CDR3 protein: CASSFTGVNTDTQYF. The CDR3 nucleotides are TGTGCCAGCAGTTTTACAGGGGTAAACACAGATACGCAGTATTTT.

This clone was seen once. CDR3 coding DNA: TGTGCCAGCAGCCCTGGAGGTCGGGGCTACACCTTC. Encoded protein: CASSPGGRGYTF. This rearrangement joins TRBV5-5 to TRBJ1-2; D unclear. CDR3 length: 12 amino acids. The V gene lost 4 bases and the J gene lost 8 bases, with 12 bases spanning the gap. Looked up from germline, CDR1 is SGHKS and CDR2 is YYEKEE (reference sequence).

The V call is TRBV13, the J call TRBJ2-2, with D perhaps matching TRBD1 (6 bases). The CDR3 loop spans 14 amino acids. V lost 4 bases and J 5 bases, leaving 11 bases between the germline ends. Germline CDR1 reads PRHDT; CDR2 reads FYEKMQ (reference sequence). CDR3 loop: CASSSRGGTGELFF. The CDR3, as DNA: TGTGCCAGCAGCTCTCGAGGGGGAACCGGGGAGCTGTTTTTT.

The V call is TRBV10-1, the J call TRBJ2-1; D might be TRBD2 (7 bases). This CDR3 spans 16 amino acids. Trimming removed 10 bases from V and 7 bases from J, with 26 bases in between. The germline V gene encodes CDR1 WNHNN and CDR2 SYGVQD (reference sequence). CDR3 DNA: TGCGCCATCCTCGGGGGCGATGCGGGAGAAGGTAATGAGCAGTTCTTC. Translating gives CAILGGDAGEGNEQFF.

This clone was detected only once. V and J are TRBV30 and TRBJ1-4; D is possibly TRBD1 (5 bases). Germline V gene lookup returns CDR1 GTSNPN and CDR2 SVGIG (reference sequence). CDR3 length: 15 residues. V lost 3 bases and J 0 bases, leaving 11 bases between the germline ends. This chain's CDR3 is CAWRLGGATNEKLFF. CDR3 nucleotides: TGTGCCTGGAGACTGGGGGGGGCAACTAATGAAAAACTGTTTTTT.

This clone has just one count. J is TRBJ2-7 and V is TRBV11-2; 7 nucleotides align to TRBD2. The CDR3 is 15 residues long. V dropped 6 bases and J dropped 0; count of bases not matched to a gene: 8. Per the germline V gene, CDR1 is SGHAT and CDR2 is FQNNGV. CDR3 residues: CASSTSGTFSYEQYF. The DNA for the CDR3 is TGTGCCAGCAGTACCAGCGGGACCTTCTCCTACGAGCAGTACTTC.

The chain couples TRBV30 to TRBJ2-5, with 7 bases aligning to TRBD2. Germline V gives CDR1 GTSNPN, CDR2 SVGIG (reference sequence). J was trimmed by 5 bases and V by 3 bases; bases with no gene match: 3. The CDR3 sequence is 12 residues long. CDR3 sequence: CAWRARGETQYF. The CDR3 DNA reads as TGTGCCTGGAGGGCGCGGGGGGAGACCCAGTACTTC.

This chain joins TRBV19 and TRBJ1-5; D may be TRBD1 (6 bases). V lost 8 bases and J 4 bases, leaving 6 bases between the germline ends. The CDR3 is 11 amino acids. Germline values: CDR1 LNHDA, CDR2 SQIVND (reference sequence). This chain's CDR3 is CASGQNQPQHF. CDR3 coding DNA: TGTGCCAGTGGACAGAATCAGCCCCAGCATTTT. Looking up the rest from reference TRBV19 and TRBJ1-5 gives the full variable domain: DGGITQSPKYLFRKEGQNVTLSCEQNLNHDAMYWYRQDPGQGLRLIYYSQIVNDFQKGDIAEGYSVSREKKESFPLTVTSAQKNPTAFYLCASGQNQPQHFGDGTRLSIL.

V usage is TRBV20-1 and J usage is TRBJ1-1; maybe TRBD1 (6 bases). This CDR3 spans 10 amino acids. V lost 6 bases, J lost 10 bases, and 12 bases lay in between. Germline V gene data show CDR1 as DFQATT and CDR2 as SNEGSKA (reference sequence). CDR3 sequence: CSAVGAGAFF. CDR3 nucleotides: TGCAGTGCCGTGGGGGCAGGAGCTTTCTTT.

This chain's CDR3 is CASRTGQGARYGYTF. In DNA, the CDR3 is TGTGCCAGCAGAACCGGACAGGGGGCGCGGTATGGCTACACCTTC. The chain has TRBV28 and TRBJ1-2, with 11 bases fitting TRBD1. The germline CDR1 and CDR2 sequences are MDHEN and SYDVKM. V shed 6 bases and J 5 bases; nucleotides not matched to a gene: 8. There are 15 residues in the CDR3.

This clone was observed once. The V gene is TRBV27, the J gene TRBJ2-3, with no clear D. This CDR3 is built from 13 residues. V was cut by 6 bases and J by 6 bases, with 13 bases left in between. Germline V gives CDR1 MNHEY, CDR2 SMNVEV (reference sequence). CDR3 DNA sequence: TGTGCCAGCAGACGGGTCGAATTCGATACGCAGTATTTT. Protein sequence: CASRRVEFDTQYF.

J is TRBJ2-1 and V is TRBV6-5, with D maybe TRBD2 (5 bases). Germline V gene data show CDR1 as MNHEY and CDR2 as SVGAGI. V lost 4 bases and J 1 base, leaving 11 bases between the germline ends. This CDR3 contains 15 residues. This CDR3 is CASSSQSGSYNEQFF. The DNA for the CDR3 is TGTGCCAGCAGTTCCCAGAGCGGTTCCTACAATGAGCAGTTCTTC.

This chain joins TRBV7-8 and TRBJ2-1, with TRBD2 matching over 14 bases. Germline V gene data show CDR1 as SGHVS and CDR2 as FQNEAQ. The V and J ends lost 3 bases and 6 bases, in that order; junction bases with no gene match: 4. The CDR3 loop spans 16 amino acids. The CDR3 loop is CASSFAGTSGSNEQFF. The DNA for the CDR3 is TGTGCCAGCAGCTTCGCCGGGACTAGCGGGAGCAATGAGCAGTTCTTC.

The CDR3 loop reads CASSSRLAGYNEQFF. CDR3 sequence (DNA): TGTGCCAGCAGCTCCCGACTAGCGGGATACAATGAGCAGTTCTTC. The chain uses TRBV7-9 and TRBJ2-1; 11 nucleotides align to TRBD2. The germline V gene has CDR1 SEHNR and CDR2 FQNEAQ (reference sequence). After removal of 4 bases from V and 4 bases from J, the junction contained 3 bases not matched to a gene. The length of the CDR3 is 15 residues.

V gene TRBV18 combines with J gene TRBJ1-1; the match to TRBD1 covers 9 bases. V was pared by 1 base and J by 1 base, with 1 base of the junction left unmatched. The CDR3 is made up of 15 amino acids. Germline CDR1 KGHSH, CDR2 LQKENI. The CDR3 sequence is CASSPRGQGNTEAFF. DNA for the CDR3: TGTGCCAGCTCACCACGGGGACAGGGGAACACTGAAGCTTTCTTT.

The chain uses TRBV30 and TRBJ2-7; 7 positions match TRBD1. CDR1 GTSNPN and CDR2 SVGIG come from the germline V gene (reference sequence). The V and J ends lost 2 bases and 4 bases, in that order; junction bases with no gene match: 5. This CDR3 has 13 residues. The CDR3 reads CAWSKGARYEQYF. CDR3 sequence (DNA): TGTGCCTGGAGTAAGGGGGCTCGGTACGAGCAGTACTTC.

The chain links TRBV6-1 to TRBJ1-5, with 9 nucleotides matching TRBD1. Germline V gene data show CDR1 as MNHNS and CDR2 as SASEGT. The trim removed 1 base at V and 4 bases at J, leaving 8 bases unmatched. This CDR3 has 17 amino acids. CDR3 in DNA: TGTGCCAGCAGTGAAGATAGGACAGGGGCGGCTAATCAGCCCCAGCATTTT. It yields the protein CASSEDRTGAANQPQHF.

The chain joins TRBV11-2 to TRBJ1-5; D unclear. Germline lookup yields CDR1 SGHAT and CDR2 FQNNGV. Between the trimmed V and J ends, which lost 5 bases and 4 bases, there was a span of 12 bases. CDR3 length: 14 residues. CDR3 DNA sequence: TGTGCCAGCAGCGCTGGTGCCAGGAATCAGCCCCAGCATTTT. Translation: CASSAGARNQPQHF.

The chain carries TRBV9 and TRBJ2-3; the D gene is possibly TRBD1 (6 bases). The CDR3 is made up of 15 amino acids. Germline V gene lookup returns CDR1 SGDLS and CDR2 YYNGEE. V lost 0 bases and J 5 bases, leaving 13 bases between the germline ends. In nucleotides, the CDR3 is TGTGCCAGCAGCGTAGTTCAGGGGTCAGGAGATACGCAGTATTTT. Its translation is CASSVVQGSGDTQYF.

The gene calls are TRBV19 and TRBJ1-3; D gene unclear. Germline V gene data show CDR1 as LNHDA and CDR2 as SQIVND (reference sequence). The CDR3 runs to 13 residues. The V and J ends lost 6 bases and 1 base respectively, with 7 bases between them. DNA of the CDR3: TGTGCCAGTAGCTTCCTATCTGGAAACACCATATATTTT. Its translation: CASSFLSGNTIYF.

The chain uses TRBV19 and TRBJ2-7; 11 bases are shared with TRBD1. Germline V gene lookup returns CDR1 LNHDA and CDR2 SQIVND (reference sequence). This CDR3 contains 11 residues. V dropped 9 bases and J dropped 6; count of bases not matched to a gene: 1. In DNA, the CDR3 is TGTGCCAGCGGGACAGGGGGCGAGCAGTACTTC. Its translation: CASGTGGEQYF.

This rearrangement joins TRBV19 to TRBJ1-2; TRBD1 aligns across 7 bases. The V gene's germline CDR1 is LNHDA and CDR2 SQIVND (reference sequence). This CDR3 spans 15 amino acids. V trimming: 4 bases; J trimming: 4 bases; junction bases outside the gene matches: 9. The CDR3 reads CASSTIPGQTYGYTF. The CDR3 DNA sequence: TGTGCCAGTAGTACTATCCCGGGACAGACCTATGGCTACACCTTC.

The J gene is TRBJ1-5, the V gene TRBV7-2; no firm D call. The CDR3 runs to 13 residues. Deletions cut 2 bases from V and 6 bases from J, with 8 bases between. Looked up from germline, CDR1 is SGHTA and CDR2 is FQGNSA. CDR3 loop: CASSLHGFQPQHF. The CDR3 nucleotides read TGTGCCAGCAGCTTACACGGTTTTCAGCCCCAGCATTTT.